One TCR beta chain is described in this entry. The V and J ends lost 7 bases and 3 bases respectively, with 24 bases between them. From germline, CDR1 is SQVTM and CDR2 ANQGSEA. The CDR3 spans 16 residues. This record belongs to a study of T cell clonotyping in hematopoietic cell transplantation. Using immunoSEQ multiplex PCR, the repertoire was profiled, and TCRdb retains in-frame clones only, with some absent. The repertoire consists of about 9,400 clones, with about 79% occurring once and the leading ten covering approximately 16%. The sequence was obtained from a male patient aged 40 to 55 who had an allogeneic stem cell transplant from a related donor, so the T cells may come from the graft donor. Some clones in this sample may be carry-over from other donors' samples. Sequences were derived from PBMCs, sampled 180 days after allogeneic stem cell transplant. The J gene is TRBJ1-1, the V gene TRBV29-1; a possible D gene is TRBD1 (5 bases). The CDR3 nucleotides read TGCAGCGCCGACATACCCTCGGGATGGGGGGACACTGAAGCTTTCTTT. The encoded protein is CSADIPSGWGDTEAFF. Full variable domain (outside the CDR3, taken from reference TRBV29-1 and TRBJ1-1): SAVISQKPSRDICQRGTSLTIQCQVDSQVTMMFWYRQQPGQSLTLIATANQGSEATYESGFVIDKFPISRPNLTFSTLTVSNMSPEDSSIYLCSADIPSGWGDTEAFFGQGTRLTVV.